One and the same sample provided the 29 T cell receptor beta chains below, sequenced in a study of T cell clones after liver transplantation. Data came from immunoSEQ multiplex PCR; TCRdb stores just in-frame clones and leaves some out. The sample contains 55,000 to 80,000 clones, roughly nine tenths of which appear only once. The input for sequencing was CD4+ T cells from blood, taken before liver transplant. All receptors come from a human donor who received a liver transplant.

V and J are TRBV4-3 and TRBJ2-2; 9 bases align to TRBD1. V trimming: 0 bases; J trimming: 6 bases; junction bases outside the gene matches: 5. The CDR3 runs to 16 residues. The germline V gene encodes CDR1 LGHNA and CDR2 YSLEER. The CDR3: CASSQDRGTGPGELFF. The CDR3 DNA is TGCGCCAGCAGCCAAGATCGGGGGACAGGGCCCGGGGAGCTGTTTTTT.

The V call is TRBV5-6, the J call TRBJ2-2, with 7 bases aligning to TRBD2. CDR1 and CDR2 (germline): SGHDT, YYEEEE. Losses at the gene ends were 4 bases for V and 7 bases for J; bases not matched to a gene: 4. The CDR3 runs 13 residues. For the CDR3, the DNA is TGTGCCAGCAGCCAAATAGCGGGCGGGGAGCTGTTTTTT. It specifies CASSQIAGGELFF.

The CDR3 sequence: CASSKEGTSNQPQHF. The CDR3 coding sequence is TGTGCCAGCAGCAAAGAAGGGACTAGCAATCAGCCCCAGCATTTT. The V call is TRBV21-1, the J call TRBJ1-5. TRBV21-1 is reported as a pseudogene. There are 15 residues in the CDR3.

The chain carries TRBV7-9 and TRBJ2-6; 9 bases agree with TRBD1. V was clipped by 3 bases and J by 0 bases; unmatched bases: 9. The CDR3 has 19 residues. Germline loops: CDR1 SEHNR, CDR2 FQNEAQ (reference sequence). DNA for the CDR3: TGTGCCAGCAGCTTGTCTTCCGGGACAGGGCCCTCTGGGGCCAACGTCCTGACTTTC. It is translated as CASSLSSGTGPSGANVLTF.

The V call is TRBV9, the J call TRBJ2-1; 9 nucleotides agree with TRBD2. J was trimmed by 4 bases and V by 3 bases; bases with no gene match: 5. The CDR3 runs to 15 residues. The germline CDR1 and CDR2 sequences are SGDLS and YYNGEE. CDR3 amino acids: CASSALAGSYNEQFF. DNA for the CDR3: TGTGCCAGCAGCGCCCTAGCGGGATCTTACAATGAGCAGTTCTTC.

This chain uses TRBV5-6 with TRBJ1-4, with TRBD1 matching over 7 bases. With 1 base clipped from V and 8 bases from J, the junction kept 14 bases outside the gene matches. The CDR3 has 17 residues. Germline CDR1 and CDR2: SGHDT and YYEEEE. The CDR3 here is CASSLRVGTAQFEKLFF. The CDR3, as DNA: TGTGCCAGCAGCTTGCGGGTAGGGACAGCCCAATTCGAAAAACTGTTTTTT.

This chain joins TRBV29-1 and TRBJ2-5; D is perhaps TRBD2 (5 bases). The CDR3 is made up of 12 amino acids. Germline V CDR1 and CDR2: SQVTM, ANQGSEA. Trimming left V 5 bases short and J 4 bases short, with 11 bases between. The CDR3 nucleotides are TGCAGCGTTAGCGGACGGGGAGAGACCCAGTACTTC. It specifies CSVSGRGETQYF.

V and J are TRBV9 and TRBJ1-1; no clear D. Trimming left V 4 bases short and J 3 bases short, with 13 bases between. Germline values: CDR1 SGDLS, CDR2 YYNGEE. The CDR3 spans 14 residues. The CDR3 sequence: CASSPRSGDTEAFF. In nucleotides, the CDR3 is TGTGCCAGCAGCCCCCGTTCAGGAGACACTGAAGCTTTCTTT.

The chain is built from TRBV14 and TRBJ2-6; 9 bases are shared with TRBD1. CDR1 and CDR2 from the germline V gene are SGHDN and FVKESK. The CDR3 contains 19 residues. V lost 0 bases to trimming and J lost 1 base; unmatched junction nucleotides: 7. This chain's CDR3 is CASSQEVRDRASGANVLTF. In nucleotides, the CDR3 is TGTGCCAGCAGCCAAGAGGTCCGGGACAGGGCGTCTGGGGCCAACGTCCTGACTTTC.

The rearrangement joins TRBV5-1 to TRBJ2-1, with D unresolved. The CDR3 consists of 12 residues. Between the trimmed V and J ends, which lost 0 bases and 7 bases, there was a span of 5 bases. Germline CDR1 and CDR2: SGHRS and YFSETQ. The CDR3 nucleotides read TGCGCCAGCAGCTTGGGCAGGAATGAGCAGTTCTTC. This sequence encodes CASSLGRNEQFF.

The gene calls are TRBV18 and TRBJ2-7, with TRBD1 matching 9 bases. V gave up 4 bases and J gave up 4 bases; unmatched junction bases: 8. Germline CDR1 reads KGHSH; CDR2 reads LQKENI. The CDR3 runs 15 residues. The CDR3 spells CASSQQRTGVYEQYF. The CDR3 DNA is TGTGCCAGCTCACAGCAAAGGACAGGGGTATACGAGCAGTACTTC.

The CDR3 DNA is TGTGCCAGCTCACTCAGACTGGAAGAGACCCAGTACTTC. Translation gives CASSLRLEETQYF. The chain couples TRBV18 to TRBJ2-5; D is ambiguous. V was shortened by 4 bases and J by 3 bases, with 9 bases between the two germline ends. Germline CDR1 is KGHSH and CDR2 is LQKENI. The CDR3 has 13 amino acids.

This clone was picked up one time. The chain joins TRBV9 to TRBJ1-1; no firm D call. The germline V gene encodes CDR1 SGDLS and CDR2 YYNGEE. The CDR3 consists of 14 residues. V dropped 0 bases and J dropped 0 bases, with 6 bases sitting between them. The CDR3 DNA sequence: TGTGCCAGCAGCGTAGGACGAATGAACACTGAAGCTTTCTTT. This codes for CASSVGRMNTEAFF.

The chain recombines TRBV6-1 with TRBJ2-7; 7 bases map to TRBD1. V was pared by 2 bases and J by 4 bases, with 11 bases of the junction left unmatched. Germline V gene sequence: CDR1 MNHNS, CDR2 SASEGT. The CDR3 sequence is 16 residues long. The CDR3: CASSETRFQGEYEQYF. The CDR3, as DNA: TGTGCCAGCAGTGAAACAAGGTTCCAGGGGGAGTACGAGCAGTACTTC.

This chain uses TRBV5-3 with TRBJ2-7; D remains unclear. TRBV5-3 is sorted into the ORF group, with uncertain function. Trimming cost V 2 bases and J 4 bases, with 19 bases left between them. The CDR3 has 16 amino acids. As DNA, the CDR3 is TGTGCCAGAAGCTTCTCTTTGGGGATCAGGTCGTACGAGCAGTACTTC. This encodes CARSFSLGIRSYEQYF.

As DNA, the CDR3 is TGTGCCAGTAGAGCGGCAGATACGCAGTATTTT. It codes for CASRAADTQYF. This chain connects TRBV19 to TRBJ2-3; a weak D match, TRBD2 (5 bases). The V gene lost 6 bases and the J gene lost 4 bases, with 5 bases spanning the gap. From germline, CDR1 is LNHDA and CDR2 SQIVND (reference sequence). The CDR3 sequence is 11 residues long.

This CDR3 reads CASSLYGHISGNTIYF. The CDR3 nucleotides are TGTGCCAGCAGCTTATATGGACACATCTCTGGAAACACCATATATTTT. The chain uses TRBV7-2 and TRBJ1-3, with D maybe TRBD1 (5 bases). The germline gives CDR1 SGHTA, CDR2 FQGNSA. The CDR3 covers 16 residues. V was clipped by 2 bases and J by 0 bases, with 11 bases between them.

This chain connects TRBV9 to TRBJ2-1; the match to TRBD2 covers 11 bases. CDR1 is SGDLS, CDR2 YYNGEE, per germline. CDR3 length: 15 residues. The V and J ends lost 4 bases and 4 bases, in that order; junction bases with no gene match: 4. The CDR3 spells CASSPGTSGYNEQFF. CDR3 nucleotide sequence: TGTGCCAGCAGCCCCGGGACTAGCGGTTACAATGAGCAGTTCTTC.

This clone was counted a single time. CDR3 DNA: TGTGCCAGCAGCAACATGGGACTAGCGGGGCTCTACGAGCAGTACTTC. Amino acid sequence: CASSNMGLAGLYEQYF. The V call is TRBV21-1, the J call TRBJ2-7; the table names TRBD2, a call not compared with the DNA. TRBV21-1 is listed as a pseudogene. CDR3 length: 16 residues.

The chain carries TRBV7-6 and TRBJ2-3; TRBD2 is a possible D gene (6 bases). Germline V gene sequence: CDR1 SGHVS, CDR2 FNYEAQ. This CDR3 has 16 amino acids. V dropped 5 bases and J dropped 2 bases, with 17 bases sitting between them. CDR3 sequence: CASSDREIGATDTQYF. CDR3 sequence (DNA): TGTGCCAGCAGCGACCGGGAGATTGGGGCCACAGATACGCAGTATTTT.

V usage is TRBV11-3 and J usage is TRBJ2-7, with D unclear. Trimming cost V 5 bases and J 7 bases, with 21 bases left between them. The CDR3 covers 15 residues. The germline V gene encodes CDR1 SGHNT and CDR2 YENEEA. The CDR3 region has the DNA TGTGCCAGCAGCCCCTTTCCAGATGGGCGCAAGGAGCAGTACTTC. It yields the protein CASSPFPDGRKEQYF.

This chain links TRBV7-2 with TRBJ2-6, with D hard to call. The CDR3 loop spans 16 amino acids. Trimming took 3 bases from V and 0 from J, leaving 9 bases between them. Germline-derived CDR1 and CDR2 are SGHTA and FQGNSA. The CDR3 DNA is TGTGCCAGCAGCTTTTTCCAACGCTCTGGGGCCAACGTCCTGACTTTC. Translation: CASSFFQRSGANVLTF.

This chain links TRBV5-4 with TRBJ2-7; the match to TRBD1 covers 7 bases. The junction had 4 bases not matched to a gene; V was cut back by 4 bases and J by 0 bases. This CDR3 comprises 14 residues. Germline V gene sequence: CDR1 SGHNT, CDR2 YYREEE (reference sequence). As DNA, the CDR3 is TGTGCCAGCAGCCAAGGGACAGTCTCCTACGAGCAGTACTTC. Translating gives CASSQGTVSYEQYF.

The chain recombines TRBV2 with TRBJ2-7; 10 positions agree with TRBD2. Germline values: CDR1 SNHLY, CDR2 FYNNEI. CDR3 length: 13 residues. CDR3 region: CAARTSGAYEQYF. CDR3 bases: TGTGCTGCAAGGACTAGCGGAGCCTACGAGCAGTACTTC.

This clone has just one count. The gene calls are TRBV5-1 and TRBJ2-1, with 11 bases fitting TRBD2. The J segment lost 0 bases and the V segment lost 4 bases, leaving 9 bases of the junction unmatched. CDR1 and CDR2 (germline): SGHRS, YFSETQ. The CDR3 runs to 18 residues. The CDR3 loop is CASSTASGRSSSYNEQFF. For the CDR3, the DNA is TGCGCCAGCAGCACAGCTAGCGGGAGGTCAAGCTCCTACAATGAGCAGTTCTTC.

The rearrangement joins TRBV28 to TRBJ2-1; 8 bases agree with TRBD2. V lost 7 bases and J lost 4; bases outside the gene matches: 12. The CDR3 extends over 16 amino acids. The germline CDR1 and CDR2 sequences are MDHEN and SYDVKM. CDR3 bases: TGTGCCAGCACCGTTTCGTCGGGAGGGGGGTACAATGAGCAGTTCTTC. It encodes CASTVSSGGGYNEQFF.

The chain couples TRBV4-1 to TRBJ2-3, with D tentatively TRBD1 or TRBD2 (7 bases each). Germline V gives CDR1 MGHRA, CDR2 YSYEKL. The CDR3 covers 16 residues. Trimming took 1 base from V and 3 from J, leaving 14 bases between them. CDR3 residues: CASSQVRGGGTDTQYF. CDR3 in DNA: TGCGCCAGCAGCCAAGTCAGGGGGGGCGGGACAGATACGCAGTATTTT.

The genes are TRBV11-2 and TRBJ2-7; 16 bases match TRBD2. Looked up from germline, CDR1 is SGHAT and CDR2 is FQNNGV. Trimming cost V 1 base and J 2 bases; bases outside gene matches: 2. CDR3 size: 17 residues. The CDR3 protein is CASSLGGTSGRAYEQYF. Written as DNA, the CDR3 is TGTGCCAGCAGCTTAGGGGGGACTAGCGGGAGGGCCTACGAGCAGTACTTC.

The chain has TRBV4-1 and TRBJ2-2; 8 positions match TRBD2. V lost 1 base to trimming and J lost 2 bases; unmatched junction nucleotides: 3. CDR1 and CDR2 (germline): MGHRA, YSYEKL. The length of the CDR3 is 16 residues. The CDR3 spells CASSQGLALNTGELFF. The CDR3 nucleotides read TGCGCCAGCAGCCAAGGACTAGCGCTTAACACCGGGGAGCTGTTTTTT.